Presented here are 29 T cell receptor beta chains from one specimen sequenced in a study of monozygotic twins with inflammatory bowel disease. TCRdb reanalyzed the 5' RACE reads and collapses them to one entry per CDR3 protein, without DNA. This listing includes some 400,000 distinct CDR3 sequences. Sequenced sample: blood. The origin of the receptors is a human donor with ulcerative colitis or Crohn's disease, or a healthy co-twin of an affected twin (not recorded which).

The chain carries TRBV10-3 and TRBJ2-1; without DNA, the TCRdb call of TRBD1 cannot be checked. This CDR3 region has 15 residues. Germline CDR1 is ENHRY and CDR2 is SYGVKD. The CDR3 is CAIATGQQPYNEQFF.

This sequence joins TRBV29-1 and TRBJ1-1. Germline V lookup: CDR1 SQVTM, CDR2 ANQGSEA. This CDR3 comprises 12 residues. This chain's CDR3 is CSVVSMGSEAFF.

This chain connects TRBV5-1 to TRBJ1-1; TCRdb returns TRBD1, unconfirmable since there is no DNA. The germline V gene encodes CDR1 SGHRS and CDR2 YFSETQ. The CDR3 consists of 14 residues. Here the CDR3 reads CASRTGGMWTEAFF.

The chain joins TRBV12-3 or TRBV12-4 to TRBJ1-2. The CDR3 is 13 residues long. This chain's CDR3 is CASSPQSNYGYTF.

The V and J genes are TRBV10-3 and TRBJ1-5. Germline V gene sequence: CDR1 ENHRY, CDR2 SYGVKD. The CDR3 covers 14 residues. CDR3 residues: CAISEGQLNQPQHF.

The chain carries TRBV6-5 and TRBJ1-1; the D gene TCRdb calls, TRBD1, cannot be checked with no DNA. CDR1 and CDR2 (germline): MNHEY, SVGAGI. There are 15 residues in the CDR3. CDR3 sequence: CASRYQTGINTEAFF.

This sequence joins TRBV30 and TRBJ2-5; there is no DNA to check the TCRdb D call of TRBD1. Looked up from germline, CDR1 is GTSNPN and CDR2 is SVGIG (reference sequence). CDR3 length: 13 residues. CDR3 loop: CAWSNRGGETQYF. The variable domain in full, completed from reference TRBV30 and TRBJ2-5, reads SQTIHQWPATLVQPVGSPLSLECTVEGTSNPNLYWYRQAAGRGLQLLFYSVGIGQISSEVPQNLSASRPQDRQFILSSKKLLLSDSGFYLCAWSNRGGETQYFGPGTRLLVL.

The V gene is TRBV7-2, the J gene TRBJ2-7; TCRdb returns TRBD1, unconfirmable since there is no DNA. In germline, CDR1 is SGHTA, CDR2 FQGNSA. This CDR3 spans 14 amino acids. This CDR3 reads CASSLVGQVYEQYF.

The CDR3 sequence is CASSVVPGQGAGYTF. This sequence joins TRBV9 and TRBJ1-2; TCRdb indicates TRBD1, and absent DNA this call remains unverified. CDR3 length: 15 amino acids. Germline V CDR1 and CDR2: SGDLS, YYNGEE.

The V and J genes are TRBV7-7 and TRBJ2-2. The CDR3 contains 16 residues. Germline CDR1 SSHAT, CDR2 FNYEAQ (reference sequence). The CDR3 loop reads CASSLGSSGSTGELFF.

The rearrangement links TRBV6-6 to TRBJ2-5; TCRdb's D call of TRBD2 is untestable without DNA. The germline V gene has CDR1 MNHNY and CDR2 SVGAGI (reference sequence). The CDR3 extends over 14 amino acids. The CDR3 sequence: CASSSQASQETQYF.

The gene calls are TRBV5-1 and TRBJ2-5; TCRdb outputs TRBD2, but without DNA this stays unchecked. The CDR3 has 15 amino acids. The V gene's germline CDR1 is SGHRS and CDR2 YFSETQ. Here the CDR3 reads CASSLAGGFQETQYF.

The chain couples TRBV15 to TRBJ1-1; the TCRdb call, TRBD1, lacks DNA for checking. Germline V gene sequence: CDR1 LNHNV, CDR2 YYDKDF (reference sequence). The CDR3 runs 15 residues. CDR3: CATSSRPGLNTEAFF.

The chain links TRBV20-1 to TRBJ2-3; TCRdb gives TRBD2 as the D gene, but with no DNA this cannot be confirmed. Per the germline V gene, CDR1 is DFQATT and CDR2 is SNEGSKA (reference sequence). The CDR3 extends over 14 amino acids. CDR3 region: CSARTKAFTDTQYF.

The gene calls are TRBV4-2 and TRBJ2-2; TCRdb returns TRBD2, unconfirmable since there is no DNA. CDR1 and CDR2 (germline): LGHNA, YNFKEQ. The length of the CDR3 is 19 residues. CDR3 residues: CASSQDRGLAGVNTGELFF.

The chain joins TRBV7-9 to TRBJ2-7. The CDR3 loop spans 15 amino acids. Germline values: CDR1 SEHNR, CDR2 FQNEAQ (reference sequence). CDR3 protein: CASSPGEGSSYEQYF.

The chain joins TRBV20-1 to TRBJ1-2; TCRdb designates TRBD1, a call that cannot be tested without DNA. This CDR3 comprises 13 residues. Germline V gene lookup returns CDR1 DFQATT and CDR2 SNEGSKA (reference sequence). CDR3: CSAIQTLSYGYTF.

V gene TRBV4-1 combines with J gene TRBJ2-7; TCRdb picks TRBD2, but there is no DNA to check that call. The V gene's germline CDR1 is MGHRA and CDR2 YSYEKL. This CDR3 has 11 residues. The chain's CDR3 is CASRAGSEQYF.

The genes are TRBV5-1 and TRBJ2-1; TCRdb names TRBD1, which stays unverified in the absence of DNA. The CDR3 has 11 amino acids. Germline assignment: CDR1 SGHRS and CDR2 YFSETQ. The chain's CDR3 is CAYQQGNEQFF.

The V call is TRBV18, the J call TRBJ2-1; the D gene TCRdb calls, TRBD2, cannot be checked with no DNA. The CDR3 sequence is 14 residues long. Germline loops: CDR1 KGHSH, CDR2 LQKENI. The CDR3 loop is CASSPGLAIDEQFF.

The rearrangement joins TRBV28 to TRBJ2-7; with no DNA, the TCRdb D assignment of TRBD1 cannot be verified. There are 16 residues in the CDR3. Germline V gene data show CDR1 as MDHEN and CDR2 as SYDVKM. The CDR3 protein is CASSSPFPKSSYEQYF.

V usage is TRBV18 and J usage is TRBJ2-3. In germline, CDR1 is KGHSH, CDR2 LQKENI. This CDR3 is 15 amino acids long. CDR3: CASSSVAGRTDTQYF.

J is TRBJ2-3 and V is TRBV5-1. Germline V gene sequence: CDR1 SGHRS, CDR2 YFSETQ. The CDR3 spans 14 residues. The chain's CDR3 is CASSFDQTTDTQYF.

The chain uses TRBV5-1 and TRBJ1-1. Germline CDR1 and CDR2: SGHRS and YFSETQ. The CDR3 length is 16 residues. The CDR3 reads CASSLVYSGMNTEAFF.

The J gene is TRBJ1-2, the V gene TRBV5-4; TCRdb's assignment of TRBD1 cannot be checked, as there is no DNA. Germline CDR1 is SGHNT and CDR2 is YYREEE (reference sequence). There are 17 residues in the CDR3. The CDR3: CASSSGLFGGGNYGYTF.

The chain carries TRBV20-1 and TRBJ2-5; TCRdb's assignment of TRBD2 cannot be checked, as there is no DNA. This CDR3 comprises 14 residues. Germline V gives CDR1 DFQATT, CDR2 SNEGSKA (reference sequence). CDR3 protein: CSLVKIAAQETQYF.

This chain joins TRBV9 and TRBJ2-3; the D call from TCRdb, TRBD2, cannot be confirmed without DNA. The CDR3 has 15 residues. Germline V gives CDR1 SGDLS, CDR2 YYNGEE. The CDR3 here is CASSVGLARTDTQYF. Complete variable domain (other parts from reference TRBV9 and TRBJ2-3): DSGVTQTPKHLITATGQRVTLRCSPRSGDLSVYWYQQSLDQGLQFLIQYYNGEERAKGNILERFSAQQFPDLHSELNLSSLELGDSALYFCASSVGLARTDTQYFGPGTRLTVL.

The V call is TRBV6-2 or TRBV6-3, the J call TRBJ2-1; no DNA is available, so the TRBD2 call from TCRdb remains unchecked. This CDR3 has 14 residues. Germline V gene sequence: CDR1 MNHEY, CDR2 SVGEGT. CDR3 residues: CASRTGSGRGEQFF.

The chain uses TRBV7-9 and TRBJ2-1. This CDR3 spans 12 amino acids. Germline CDR1 reads SEHNR; CDR2 reads FQNEAQ (reference sequence). Here the CDR3 reads CASSLGVSEQFF.